The clone carrying this TCR beta chain was counted between two and nine times. The data derive from a study of T cells in Graves' hyperthyroidism and ophthalmopathy. Germline V gene lookup returns CDR1 MNHNS and CDR2 SASEGT. This CDR3 is built from 16 residues. V shed 6 bases and J shed 4 bases, with 20 bases lying between them. RNA transcripts served as the template for amplifying TCR beta CDR3 regions. The TCR CDR3 was amplified in a first-round RT-PCR using the HTBI primer set. Each CDR3 protein is one row after TCRdb ran MiXCR on the multiplex PCR reads. This table has about 400,000 distinct CDR3 sequences, approximately 14% appearing once.

The J gene is TRBJ2-3, the V gene TRBV6-1; tentative D call: TRBD2 (6 bases). The sample comprised blood. This receptor was identified in a young woman with Graves' hyperthyroidism that later progressed to Graves' ophthalmopathy. CDR3: CASSRIGGIGADTQYF. The DNA for the CDR3 is TGTGCCAGCAGCCGCATCGGGGGTATCGGAGCAGATACGCAGTATTTT.